The present entry profiles one TCR beta chain with its context. This sample was taken from a study of blood T cells in healthy people across ages. Trimming removed 5 bases at V and 4 bases at J, with 14 bases between. This CDR3 has 14 residues. Germline CDR1 SGHVS, CDR2 FNYEAQ. A sample-barcoded 5' primer and a J-beta primer mix were used in a second PCR of about 6 to 11 cycles. MiXCR, applied by TCRdb to the 5' RACE reads, yields one record per CDR3 protein. The sample records approximately 800,000 distinct CDR3 sequences, more than 25% being singletons. This same sample was also taken into another study, of T cells of mothers and their children.

This chain uses TRBV7-6 with TRBJ2-5, with unresolved D. The clonotype comes from a boy aged 5-17 years in good health. Sample: blood. The chain's CDR3 is CASSVDWPSETQYF. CDR3 coding DNA: TGTGCCAGCAGCGTTGACTGGCCATCAGAGACCCAGTACTTC.